The 21 T cell receptor beta chains below come from one sample, sequenced in a study of CD8+ T cells in alopecia areata. Treatment indicated: oral pan-JAK inhibitor, 5-10 mg twice daily. Reverse transcription of extracted RNA yielded cDNA, which provided the sequencing template. Profiled with immunoSEQ multiplex PCR; TCRdb holds only in-frame clones, not every one. The repertoire consists of 150,000 to 200,000 clones, with around 59% occurring once and the leading ten covering 14%. The sequenced sample was CD4+ T cells sorted from blood, obtained at week 24, from a patient treated with tofacitinib. All receptors derive from a human donor with alopecia areata.

This clone was counted a few times. The J gene is TRBJ1-2, the V gene TRBV27; unclear D gene. The germline gives CDR1 MNHEY, CDR2 SMNVEV (reference sequence). Trimming removed 0 bases from V and 4 bases from J, with 6 bases in between. This CDR3 spans 13 amino acids. The CDR3 reads CASSLSHTYGYTF. The DNA of the CDR3 is TGTGCCAGCAGTTTATCTCACACCTATGGCTACACCTTC.

This chain joins TRBV2 and TRBJ1-5; no definite D call. Trimming left V 6 bases short and J 7 bases short, with 13 bases between. The CDR3 sequence is 13 residues long. Germline CDR1 and CDR2: SNHLY and FYNNEI. The CDR3 DNA is TGTGCCAGCAGGGGCGTTGAAGGACAGCCCCAGCATTTT. It encodes CASRGVEGQPQHF. Full variable domain (outside the CDR3, taken from reference TRBV2 and TRBJ1-5): EPEVTQTPSHQVTQMGQEVILRCVPISNHLYFYWYRQILGQKVEFLVSFYNNEISEKSEIFDDQFSVERPDGSNFTLKIRSTKLEDSAMYFCASRGVEGQPQHFGDGTRLSIL.

The chain couples TRBV4-2 to TRBJ1-5; D gene unclear. V lost 0 bases and J lost 1, with 16 bases in between. This CDR3 region has 18 residues. Germline CDR1 LGHNA, CDR2 YNFKEQ. The DNA of the CDR3 is TGTGCCAGCAGCCAAGATAGGCCAGGACTTTCGAGCAATCAGCCCCAGCATTTT. The encoded protein is CASSQDRPGLSSNQPQHF.

The rearrangement joins TRBV4-3 to TRBJ1-1; D gene uncertain. Germline CDR1 and CDR2: LGHNA and YSLEER. V lost 5 bases, J lost 0 bases, and 16 bases lay in between. This CDR3 region has 16 residues. The CDR3 protein is CASSGLSTSMNTEAFF. CDR3 bases: TGCGCCAGCAGCGGGCTAAGTACCTCCATGAACACTGAAGCTTTCTTT.

This clone was seen only a few times. This sequence joins TRBV29-1 and TRBJ1-1; TRBD1 aligns across 7 bases. The CDR3 runs 11 residues. From germline, CDR1 is SQVTM and CDR2 ANQGSEA. The ends lost 6 bases at V and 11 bases at J; junction bases unmatched: 9. In DNA form, the CDR3 reads TGCAGCGTCTCTCCAGGGGGGCGGGCTTTCTTT. Translated, it gives CSVSPGGRAFF.

In its sample, this clone was seen a few times. The CDR3 spells CASSPPSSLPETQYF. The DNA of the CDR3 is TGTGCCAGCAGCCCCCCCTCGAGCTTACCAGAGACCCAGTACTTC. The rearrangement joins TRBV5-6 to TRBJ2-5, with D uncertain. The CDR3 has 15 residues. V was pared by 4 bases and J by 4 bases, with 17 bases between. Germline V gene data show CDR1 as SGHDT and CDR2 as YYEEEE.

V and J are TRBV7-9 and TRBJ2-1; 10 nucleotides agree with TRBD2. CDR1 is SEHNR, CDR2 FQNEAQ, per germline (reference sequence). After removal of 5 bases from V and 6 bases from J, the junction contained 4 bases not matched to a gene. The length of the CDR3 is 14 residues. DNA of the CDR3: TGTGCCAGCAGCCCTGGACTAGCGGCCAATGAGCAGTTCTTC. Translation: CASSPGLAANEQFF.

The V call is TRBV7-9, the J call TRBJ1-4; D is undetermined. V dropped 6 bases and J dropped 7 bases, with 12 bases sitting between them. Germline V gene sequence: CDR1 SEHNR, CDR2 FQNEAQ (reference sequence). CDR3 length: 13 amino acids. This CDR3 is CASRSMGVEKLFF. The CDR3 bases are TGTGCCAGCAGATCCATGGGAGTTGAAAAACTGTTTTTT.

There are a few counts of this clone. The chain carries TRBV2 and TRBJ2-1, with unresolved D. This CDR3 contains 13 residues. Trimming removed 6 bases at V and 2 bases at J, with 8 bases between. Germline lookup yields CDR1 SNHLY and CDR2 FYNNEI. CDR3: CASRERTYNEQFF. CDR3 nucleotide sequence: TGTGCCAGCAGGGAGCGAACCTACAATGAGCAGTTCTTC.

This clone was observed at least ten times. This chain uses TRBV7-9 with TRBJ2-7; 7 nucleotides align to TRBD2. V lost 6 bases, J lost 7 bases, and 9 bases stayed unmatched. CDR1 and CDR2 (germline): SEHNR, FQNEAQ (reference sequence). The CDR3 sequence is 13 residues long. The CDR3 region has the DNA TGTGCCAGCAGTGGGAGGGAGGTCGGGGAGCAGTACTTC. It codes for CASSGREVGEQYF.

The chain is built from TRBV6-6 and TRBJ2-7, with 8 bases that match TRBD1. The CDR3 is 14 residues long. Germline V gives CDR1 MNHNY, CDR2 SVGAGI (reference sequence). With V trimmed by 5 bases and J by 7 bases, 10 bases remained unmatched. CDR3 amino acids: CASSTPQGAREQYF. The CDR3 coding sequence is TGTGCCAGCAGTACCCCTCAGGGGGCTAGGGAGCAGTACTTC.

This clone has more than one count but fewer than ten. The chain carries TRBV6-1 and TRBJ2-7, with D perhaps matching TRBD2 (6 bases). The germline gives CDR1 MNHNS, CDR2 SASEGT. CDR3 length: 13 amino acids. Trimming shortened V by 6 bases and J by 2 bases, and 11 bases separated the two germline ends. In DNA, the CDR3 is TGTGCCAGCAGGGGACTGGAGACCTACGAGCAGTACTTC. Protein sequence: CASRGLETYEQYF.

V usage is TRBV9 and J usage is TRBJ2-3; 10 positions agree with TRBD2. The V segment lost 2 bases and the J segment 0 bases; nucleotides outside the gene matches: 3. Germline V gene data show CDR1 as SGDLS and CDR2 as YYNGEE. The CDR3 runs 16 residues. This CDR3 reads CASSVPSGGSTDTQYF. CDR3 bases: TGTGCCAGCAGCGTTCCTAGCGGGGGCAGCACAGATACGCAGTATTTT. Supplemented by reference TRBV9 and TRBJ2-3, the full variable domain reads DSGVTQTPKHLITATGQRVTLRCSPRSGDLSVYWYQQSLDQGLQFLIQYYNGEERAKGNILERFSAQQFPDLHSELNLSSLELGDSALYFCASSVPSGGSTDTQYFGPGTRLTVL.

V and J are TRBV15 and TRBJ1-5; D uncertain. Germline CDR1 and CDR2: LNHNV and YYDKDF (reference sequence). V was clipped by 0 bases and J by 9 bases, with 12 bases between them. The CDR3 length is 14 residues. The CDR3 protein is CATSRDVEGRPQHF. CDR3 DNA sequence: TGTGCCACCAGCAGAGATGTGGAGGGCCGGCCCCAGCATTTT. Variable domain in full (rest from reference TRBV15 and TRBJ1-5): DAMVIQNPRYQVTQFGKPVTLSCSQTLNHNVMYWYQQKSSQAPKLLFHYYDKDFNNEADTPDNFQSRRPNTSFCFLDIRSPGLGDTAMYLCATSRDVEGRPQHFGDGTRLSIL.

The chain employs TRBV7-6 and TRBJ2-7; TRBD1 aligns across 7 bases. The CDR3 is made up of 12 amino acids. Per the germline V gene, CDR1 is SGHVS and CDR2 is FNYEAQ. V was pared by 3 bases and J by 5 bases, with 1 base of the junction left unmatched. The CDR3 sequence is CASSLTGNEQYF. CDR3 nucleotide sequence: TGTGCCAGCAGCTTGACAGGGAACGAGCAGTACTTC.

The chain couples TRBV5-1 to TRBJ1-2; D is uncertain. The germline V and J ends were trimmed by 1 base and 3 bases, with 7 bases remaining between them. This CDR3 comprises 13 residues. CDR1 SGHRS and CDR2 YFSETQ come from the germline V gene. CDR3 nucleotides: TGCGCCAGCAGCTTGATACCGGACTATGGCTACACCTTC. Encoded protein: CASSLIPDYGYTF.

This rearrangement joins TRBV13 to TRBJ2-5; D is uncertain. V was trimmed by 0 bases and J by 1 base, leaving 12 bases between them. Germline lookup yields CDR1 PRHDT and CDR2 FYEKMQ (reference sequence). The CDR3 consists of 16 residues. In DNA, the CDR3 is TGTGCCAGCAGCTTAGGGGTAGGGCTGCTCCAAGAGACCCAGTACTTC. Protein: CASSLGVGLLQETQYF.

This clone was seen just once. The chain combines TRBV29-1 with TRBJ2-5; D may be TRBD1 (6 bases). Germline values: CDR1 SQVTM, CDR2 ANQGSEA. The CDR3 runs to 12 residues. V was pared by 2 bases and J by 4 bases, with 8 bases between. CDR3: CSVEQGLETQYF. The CDR3, as DNA: TGCAGCGTTGAACAGGGGCTAGAGACCCAGTACTTC.

The V call is TRBV2, the J call TRBJ1-2, with TRBD1 identical over 8 bases. Trimming at V came to 6 bases and at J to 4 bases, leaving 10 bases not matched to a gene. The CDR3 contains 15 residues. Germline V CDR1 and CDR2: SNHLY, FYNNEI. CDR3 in DNA: TGTGCCAGCAGGGGACGCGGGACAGGAGGCTATGGCTACACCTTC. Translated, it gives CASRGRGTGGYGYTF.

This clone has a handful of counts. The chain employs TRBV15 and TRBJ2-5; D call uncertain. Germline V gene data show CDR1 as LNHNV and CDR2 as YYDKDF (reference sequence). Between the trimmed V and J ends, which lost 5 bases and 0 bases, there was a span of 4 bases. This CDR3 contains 12 residues. The CDR3 sequence: CATSPDQETQYF. The DNA of the CDR3 is TGTGCCACCAGCCCGGACCAAGAGACCCAGTACTTC.

This clone appeared a few times. The gene calls are TRBV15 and TRBJ1-4; tentatively, D is TRBD1 (6 bases). CDR3 length equals 18 residues. The germline gives CDR1 LNHNV, CDR2 YYDKDF (reference sequence). Between the trimmed V and J ends, which lost 1 base and 7 bases, there was a span of 22 bases. DNA of the CDR3: TGTGCCACCAGCAGAGCTCCGGAGGGGGGATCCGATTTTGAAAAACTGTTTTTT. The encoded protein is CATSRAPEGGSDFEKLFF.